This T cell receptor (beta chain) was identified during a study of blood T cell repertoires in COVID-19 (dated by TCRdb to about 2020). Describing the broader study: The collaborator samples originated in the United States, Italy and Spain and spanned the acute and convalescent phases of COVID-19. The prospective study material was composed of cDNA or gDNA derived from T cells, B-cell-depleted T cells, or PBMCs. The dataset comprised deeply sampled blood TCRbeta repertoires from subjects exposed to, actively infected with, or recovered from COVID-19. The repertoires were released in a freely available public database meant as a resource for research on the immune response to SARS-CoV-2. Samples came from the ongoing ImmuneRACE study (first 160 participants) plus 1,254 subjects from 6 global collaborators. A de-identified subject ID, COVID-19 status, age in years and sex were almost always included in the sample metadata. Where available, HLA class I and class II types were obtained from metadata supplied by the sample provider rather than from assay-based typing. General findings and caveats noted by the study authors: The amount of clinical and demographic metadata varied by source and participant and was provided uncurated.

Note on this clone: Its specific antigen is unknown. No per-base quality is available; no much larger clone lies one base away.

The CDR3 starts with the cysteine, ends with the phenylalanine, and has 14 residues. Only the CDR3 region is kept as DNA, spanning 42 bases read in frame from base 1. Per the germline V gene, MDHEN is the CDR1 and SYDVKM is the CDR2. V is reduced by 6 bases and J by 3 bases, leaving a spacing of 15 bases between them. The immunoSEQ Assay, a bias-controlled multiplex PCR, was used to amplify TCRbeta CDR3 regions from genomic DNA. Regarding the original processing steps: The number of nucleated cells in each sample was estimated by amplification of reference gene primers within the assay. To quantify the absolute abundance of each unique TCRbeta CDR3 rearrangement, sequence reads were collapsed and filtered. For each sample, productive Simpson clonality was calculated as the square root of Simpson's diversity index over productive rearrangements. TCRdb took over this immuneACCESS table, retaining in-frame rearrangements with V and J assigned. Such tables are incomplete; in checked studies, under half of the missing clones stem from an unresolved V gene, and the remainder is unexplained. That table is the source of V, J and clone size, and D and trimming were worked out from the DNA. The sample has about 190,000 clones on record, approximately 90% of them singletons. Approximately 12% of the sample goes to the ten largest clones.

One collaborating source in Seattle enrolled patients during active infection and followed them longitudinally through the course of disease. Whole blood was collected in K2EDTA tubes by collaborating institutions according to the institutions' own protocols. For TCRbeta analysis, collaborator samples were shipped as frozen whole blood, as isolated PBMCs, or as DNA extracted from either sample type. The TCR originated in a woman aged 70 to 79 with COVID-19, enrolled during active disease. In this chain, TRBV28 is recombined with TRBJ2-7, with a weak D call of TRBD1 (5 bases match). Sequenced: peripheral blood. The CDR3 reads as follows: CASSPHRQLYEQYF. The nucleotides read TGTGCCAGCAGCCCACACCGACAGCTCTACGAGCAGTACTTC.